The source of this TCR beta chain is a study of T cell repertoires in cytomegalovirus infection. As for the study in general: CMV infection plus the matching HLA type was flagged by public TCR beta signatures. Study-wide results and limits: CMV-specific TCR beta clonotypes restricted by HLA-C dominated the ex vivo response.

This CDR3 is built from 15 residues. The germline V gene encodes CDR1 MDHEN and CDR2 SYDVKM. Trimming removed 1 base from V and 1 base from J, with 10 bases in between. TCRdb reprocessed the reads via MiXCR and lists one record per CDR3 protein. The table has nearly 650,000 distinct CDR3 sequences, approximately 24% seen once; the top ten hold roughly 8%. This clonotype was counted many times. Its antigen is undetermined. The sample comprised CD8+ T cells from PBMCs. This chain links TRBV28 with TRBJ1-1; D is perhaps TRBD1 (6 bases). The source is a human donor in good health (CMV status not recorded). Some clones in this sample may be carry-over from other donors' samples. The DNA for the CDR3 is TGTGCCAGCAGTTTATTGGTCAGGGGGAACACTGAAGCTTTCTTT. It specifies CASSLLVRGNTEAFF.